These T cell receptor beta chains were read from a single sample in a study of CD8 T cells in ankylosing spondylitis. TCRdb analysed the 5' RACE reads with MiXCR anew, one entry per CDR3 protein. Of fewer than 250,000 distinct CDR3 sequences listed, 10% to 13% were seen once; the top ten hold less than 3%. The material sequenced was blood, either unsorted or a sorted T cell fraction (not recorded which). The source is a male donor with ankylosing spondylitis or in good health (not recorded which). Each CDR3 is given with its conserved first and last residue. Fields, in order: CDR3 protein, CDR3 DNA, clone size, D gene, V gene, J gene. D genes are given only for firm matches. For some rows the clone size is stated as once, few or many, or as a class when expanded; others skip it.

CSVGPGLSSYNEQFF	TGCAGCGTTGGCCCAGGCTTAAGCTCCTACAATGAGCAGTTCTTC	many	-	TRBV29-1	TRBJ2-1
CASSGTSGGDTQYF	TGTGCCAGCAGTGGGACTAGCGGGGGTGATACGCAGTATTTT	many	TRBD2	TRBV12-3/TRBV12-4	TRBJ2-3
CASSRRPGGEKLFF	TGTGCCAGCAGTCGCCGGCCGGGGGGTGAAAAACTGTTTTTT	-	-	TRBV12-3/TRBV12-4	TRBJ1-4
CASSEGSLQFF	TGTGCCAGCAGTGAAGGGAGCTTACAGTTCTTC	many	-	TRBV6-1	TRBJ2-1
CASSPWGGTSNQPQHF	TGCGCCAGCAGCCCCTGGGGGGGGACGAGCAATCAGCCCCAGCATTTT	many	-	TRBV5-1	TRBJ1-5
CASSPAPDSNYGYTF	TGTGCCAGCTCACCGGCGCCAGACTCTAACTATGGCTACACCTTC	-	-	TRBV18	TRBJ1-2
CASSLVFRGPPYGYTF	TGTGCCAGCAGTTTAGTATTCCGGGGACCTCCCTATGGCTACACCTTC	many	-	TRBV12-3/TRBV12-4	TRBJ1-2
CATSRELGGRTLQETQYF	TGTGCCACCAGCAGAGAACTGGGGGGCAGGACCCTTCAAGAGACCCAGTACTTC	many	-	TRBV15	TRBJ2-5
CASSLRREGPHNEQFF	TGTGCCAGCAGTTTAAGGCGGGAGGGCCCCCACAATGAGCAGTTCTTC	many	TRBD2	TRBV12-3/TRBV12-4	TRBJ2-1
CASSPQTGTDTQYF	TGTGCCAGCAGTCCCCAGACAGGCACAGATACGCAGTATTTT	-	-	TRBV27	TRBJ2-3
CASSLSGPGGGYNEQFF	TGTGCCAGCAGCTTGTCTGGTCCGGGAGGAGGGTACAATGAGCAGTTCTTC	many	TRBD2	TRBV7-2	TRBJ2-1
CASSETGVSTEAFF	TGTGCCAGCAGTGAGACAGGGGTGAGCACTGAAGCTTTCTTT	many	TRBD1	TRBV6-1	TRBJ1-1
CASSFTDGNQPQHF	TGTGCCAGCAGTTTTACCGACGGGAATCAGCCCCAGCATTTT	many	-	TRBV12-3/TRBV12-4	TRBJ1-5
CASSLAQRGTSSYEQYF	TGTGCCAGCAGCTTAGCGCAACGGGGCACTAGCTCCTACGAGCAGTACTTC	-	-	TRBV7-8	TRBJ2-7